This T cell receptor beta chain was sequenced in a study of T cells in tuberculosis. Study details: Blood was taken before or within 7 days of anti-tuberculosis therapy. Study-level results: Smaller distances to GMM-specific TCRs suggested their expansion in active tuberculosis. GEM motif frequencies gave 70% accuracy; the GMM repertoire gave about 90%.

Produced via immunoSEQ multiplex PCR; TCRdb's table is partial and in-frame only. This table holds about 49,000 clones, about 95% found once. For this clone: Its antigen is not identified.

The CDR3 has 15 amino acids. The V segment lost 5 bases and the J segment 1 base; nucleotides outside the gene matches: 5. CDR1 SGHNT and CDR2 YENEEA come from the germline V gene. Stated time point: new active TB diagnosis, blood taken before or within 7 days of starting treatment. The sample consisted of PBMCs, taken at tuberculosis diagnosis. The chain couples TRBV11-3 to TRBJ2-5; 9 bases match TRBD1. This TCR was sampled from an adult with tuberculosis. Here the CDR3 DNA reads TGTGCCAGCAGCCTCCGGACAGGGGTCCAAGAGACCCAGTACTTC. Translating gives CASSLRTGVQETQYF.